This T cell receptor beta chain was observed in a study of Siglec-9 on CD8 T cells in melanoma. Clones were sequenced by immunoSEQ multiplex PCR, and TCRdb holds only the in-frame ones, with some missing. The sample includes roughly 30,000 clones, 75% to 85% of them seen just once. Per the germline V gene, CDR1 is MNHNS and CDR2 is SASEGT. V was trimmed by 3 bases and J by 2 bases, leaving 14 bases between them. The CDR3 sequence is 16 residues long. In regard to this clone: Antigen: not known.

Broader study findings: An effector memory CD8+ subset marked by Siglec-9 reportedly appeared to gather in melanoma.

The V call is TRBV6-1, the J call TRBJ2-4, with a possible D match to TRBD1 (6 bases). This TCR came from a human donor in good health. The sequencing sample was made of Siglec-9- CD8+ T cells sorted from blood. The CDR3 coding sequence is TGTGCCAGCAGTGAGGACAGCATACCGCCCAAAAACATTCAGTACTTC. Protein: CASSEDSIPPKNIQYF.